This T cell receptor (beta chain) derives from a study of blood T cell repertoires in COVID-19. Study background: T cells, B-cell-depleted T cells, or PBMCs supplied cDNA or gDNA.

Profiled with immunoSEQ multiplex PCR; TCRdb holds only in-frame clones, not every one. The table has approximately 180,000 clones, 87% seen once. The CDR3 consists of 13 residues. V lost 10 bases to trimming and J lost 1 base; unmatched junction nucleotides: 7. Germline CDR1 is WSHSY and CDR2 is SAAADI. Sequencing was carried out using peripheral blood. The receptor was derived from a man between 60 and 70 years old with active or convalescent COVID-19. The rearrangement joins TRBV10-2 to TRBJ2-7; TRBD2 matches at 7 bases. The CDR3 DNA follows: TGCGCCACCAGCGGGAACCCTTCCTACGAGCAGTACTTC. Translated: CATSGNPSYEQYF.